Shown below are 2 T cell receptor beta chains from a single sample sequenced in a study of graft-versus-host responses after intestinal transplantation. TCRdb keeps only in-frame clones here, not all; method: immunoSEQ multiplex PCR. The sample carries roughly 70,000 clones, about nine tenths recorded once. The sequencing used bone marrow, collected approximately 100 weeks after intestinal transplantation. These TCRs come from a human patient who received an intestinal transplant, so some T cells may come from the graft donor.

Notes on this clone: In the same sample, other DNA sequences code for this CDR3. This rearrangement joins TRBV6-6 to TRBJ2-7, with D unclear. This CDR3 region has 11 residues. Deletions cut 4 bases from V and 2 bases from J, with 3 bases between. Germline CDR1 is MNHNY and CDR2 is SVGAGI (reference sequence). DNA for the CDR3: TGTGCCAGCAGTTCGGCCTACGAGCAGTACTTC. Translating gives CASSSAYEQYF.

The rearrangement uses TRBV7-2 and TRBJ2-2; 12 bases are shared with TRBD2. V lost 4 bases to trimming and J lost 5 bases; unmatched junction nucleotides: 5. The germline CDR1 and CDR2 sequences are SGHTA and FQGNSA. There are 16 residues in the CDR3. The CDR3 region is CASSSRLAGETGELFF. DNA for the CDR3: TGTGCCAGCAGCTCCAGACTAGCGGGGGAGACCGGGGAGCTGTTTTTT.